These 17 T cell receptor beta chains originate from one sample sequenced in a study of T cells in Graves' hyperthyroidism and ophthalmopathy. Amplified TCR beta CDR3 regions came from RNA transcripts. First-round RT-PCR targeting the TCR CDR3 was performed with the HTBI primer set. TCRdb used MiXCR to reprocess the multiplex PCR reads, holding one entry per CDR3 protein. There are more than 350,000 distinct CDR3 sequences in the sample; under 15% occur only once, and approximately 30% lies in the top ten. The specimen sequenced was blood. These receptors were taken from a woman aged 30 to 39 with Graves' hyperthyroidism.

The V and J genes are TRBV6-4 and TRBJ2-2; TRBD1 agrees at 7 bases. Germline trimming cut 6 bases from V and 7 bases from J; bases unmatched to any gene: 8. The CDR3 extends over 14 amino acids. Germline V lookup: CDR1 MRHNA, CDR2 SNTAGT. The CDR3 region has the DNA TGTGCCAGCAGGGAGCAGGGGGTCGGCGGGGAGCTGTTTTTT. Translated: CASREQGVGGELFF.

This chain joins TRBV5-1 and TRBJ2-7; 9 nucleotides agree with TRBD1. The CDR3 length is 16 residues. V shed 4 bases and J 3 bases; nucleotides not matched to a gene: 11. The V gene's germline CDR1 is SGHRS and CDR2 YFSETQ. This chain's CDR3 is CASSRLARDRDYEQYF. CDR3 coding DNA: TGCGCCAGCAGCCGTTTGGCCCGGGACAGGGACTACGAGCAGTACTTC.

To note about this clonotype: One end of the junction does not line up with germline, which may come from a read error. The CDR3 sequence is CASSPLGKGVYSEQFF. Written as DNA, the CDR3 is TGTGCCAGCTCACCGCTGGGGAAAGGAGTTTACAGTGAGCAGTTCTTC. The chain recombines TRBV18 with TRBJ2-1; no firm D call. CDR3 length equals 16 residues. The germline CDR1 and CDR2 sequences are KGHSH and LQKENI.

This clonotype was seen many times. The chain employs TRBV5-1 and TRBJ1-2; weak D call: TRBD1 (5 bases). V lost 0 bases to trimming and J lost 4 bases, with 10 bases between them. The CDR3 extends over 14 amino acids. Per the germline V gene, CDR1 is SGHRS and CDR2 is YFSETQ. CDR3 in DNA: TGCGCCAGCAGCTTGGAAGGGGTGCGCTATGGCTACACCTTC. This sequence encodes CASSLEGVRYGYTF.

Only a few counts were recorded for this clonotype. V and J are TRBV20-1 and TRBJ2-7, with 13 bases identical to TRBD2. The CDR3 is 14 amino acids. The trim removed 0 bases at V and 7 bases at J, leaving 3 bases unmatched. Germline values: CDR1 DFQATT, CDR2 SNEGSKA (reference sequence). The CDR3 region has the DNA TGCAGTGCTAGAGATGGGACTAGCGGGATAGAGCAGTACTTC. It encodes CSARDGTSGIEQYF.

This clonotype occurred many times. The rearrangement joins TRBV6-1 to TRBJ2-5; D might be TRBD1 or TRBD2, each matching 5 bases. V was cut by 9 bases and J by 5 bases, with 19 bases left in between. This CDR3 is 14 amino acids long. The V gene's germline CDR1 is MNHNS and CDR2 SASEGT. The CDR3 loop reads CASRPGGVVETQYF. DNA for the CDR3: TGTGCCAGTCGCCCTGGGGGAGTGGTGGAGACCCAGTACTTC.

This clonotype was observed a few times. This rearrangement joins TRBV5-4 to TRBJ2-3; 12 bases line up with TRBD1. The CDR3 totals 17 residues. Germline V gene data show CDR1 as SGHNT and CDR2 as YYREEE (reference sequence). V trimming: 3 bases; J trimming: 1 base; junction bases outside the gene matches: 6. The CDR3 here is CASSSPRDRGRTDTQYF. CDR3 DNA sequence: TGTGCCAGCAGCTCGCCAAGGGACAGGGGGCGCACAGATACGCAGTATTTT.

This CDR3 reads CASSPAGGTYEQYF. CDR3 coding DNA: TGTGCCAGCTCACCCGCAGGGGGGACCTACGAGCAGTACTTC. The chain employs TRBV18 and TRBJ2-7, with TRBD1 as a possible D gene (7 bases). Germline assignment: CDR1 KGHSH and CDR2 LQKENI. Deletions cut 3 bases from V and 2 bases from J, with 11 bases between. The CDR3 loop spans 14 amino acids. The whole variable domain, filled in from reference TRBV18 and TRBJ2-7, reads NAGVMQNPRHLVRRRGQEARLRCSPMKGHSHVYWYRQLPEEGLKFMVYLQKENIIDESGMPKERFSAEFPKEGPSILRIQQVVRGDSAAYFCASSPAGGTYEQYFGPGTRLTVT.

Comment on this clonotype: This clone may be a read error of a much larger clone one base away. This chain joins TRBV27 and TRBJ2-7; tentative D call: TRBD1 (6 bases). CDR3 size: 13 residues. CDR1 and CDR2 from the germline V gene are MNHEY and SMNVEV (reference sequence). Trimming stripped 6 bases from V and 6 bases from J, with 15 bases between. The CDR3 loop reads CASRIVQGIEQYF. The CDR3 region has the DNA TGTGCCAGCAGAATTGTCCAGGGGATCGAGCAGTACTTC.

V and J are TRBV7-9 and TRBJ2-1; TRBD2 matches at 9 bases. Germline trimming cut 5 bases from V and 3 bases from J; bases unmatched to any gene: 17. The germline V gene has CDR1 SEHNR and CDR2 FQNEAQ (reference sequence). This CDR3 comprises 19 residues. CDR3 sequence (DNA): TGTGCCAGCAGCCTGCGCGACGCTGACCTAGCGGGGTACTACAATGAGCAGTTCTTC. Protein sequence: CASSLRDADLAGYYNEQFF.

This sequence joins TRBV6-5 and TRBJ2-1; D is unresolved. The CDR3 totals 14 residues. Germline CDR1 reads MNHEY; CDR2 reads SVGAGI. V lost 2 bases to trimming and J lost 5 bases, with 10 bases between them. The CDR3 coding sequence is TGTGCCAGCAGTTACATCGACCCAGACAATGAGCAGTTCTTC. It encodes CASSYIDPDNEQFF.

The gene calls are TRBV5-5 and TRBJ2-7; D is undetermined. The CDR3 contains 14 residues. V dropped 1 base and J dropped 0 bases, with 8 bases sitting between them. Germline CDR1 reads SGHKS; CDR2 reads YYEKEE (reference sequence). This CDR3 is CASSLLRSSYEQYF. Here the CDR3 DNA reads TGTGCCAGCAGCTTGCTGCGGAGCTCCTACGAGCAGTACTTC.

Points on this clonotype: The junction departs from germline at one end; a sequencing error may be responsible. V usage is TRBV7-2 and J usage is TRBJ2-1; D possibly uses TRBD1 or TRBD2 (5 bases each). The germline V gene has CDR1 SGHTA and CDR2 FQGNSA. This CDR3 comprises 15 residues. The CDR3 loop is CASSLAGVSYSEQFF. In DNA, the CDR3 is TGTGCCAGCAGCTTAGCGGGGGTCTCCTACAGTGAGCAGTTCTTC.

This chain connects TRBV11-2 to TRBJ2-7; possibly TRBD2 for D (6 bases). The V end lost 6 bases, the J end lost 4 bases, and 13 bases lay between the germline ends. This CDR3 spans 13 amino acids. Germline V lookup: CDR1 SGHAT, CDR2 FQNNGV. CDR3 amino acids: CASRRLDTYEQYF. CDR3 nucleotide sequence: TGTGCCAGCAGGCGACTAGACACATACGAGCAGTACTTC.

This clonotype occurred many times. The junction departs from germline at one end; a sequencing error may be responsible. V and J are TRBV6-1 and TRBJ2-1; possibly TRBD1 or TRBD2 for D (5 bases each). Germline V lookup: CDR1 MNHNS, CDR2 SASEGT. The CDR3 is 14 amino acids. The CDR3 nucleotides read TGTGCCAGCAGGAGGGACCACTCCTACGATGAGCAGTTCTTC. It encodes CASRRDHSYDEQFF.

Only a few counts were recorded for this clonotype. The chain combines TRBV18 with TRBJ1-1, with TRBD1 as a possible D gene (6 bases). Germline-derived CDR1 and CDR2 are KGHSH and LQKENI. The CDR3 is made up of 15 amino acids. Trimming took off 5 bases at V and 1 base at J, with 14 bases between the two ends. DNA of the CDR3: TGTGCCAGCTCAACCCAGGGGAAATCGAACACTGAAGCTTTCTTT. It specifies CASSTQGKSNTEAFF. Combining the CDR3 with reference TRBV18 and TRBJ1-1 gives the whole variable domain NAGVMQNPRHLVRRRGQEARLRCSPMKGHSHVYWYRQLPEEGLKFMVYLQKENIIDESGMPKERFSAEFPKEGPSILRIQQVVRGDSAAYFCASSTQGKSNTEAFFGQGTRLTVV.

The DNA for the CDR3 is TGTGCCAGCAGCTTCGGACAGGGTTCCTACGAGCAGTACTTC. It encodes CASSFGQGSYEQYF. V is TRBV7-2 and J is TRBJ2-7; 8 nucleotides line up with TRBD1. Germline V gene data show CDR1 as SGHTA and CDR2 as FQGNSA. Trimming removed 3 bases from V and 1 base from J; junction bases left unmatched: 2. The CDR3 contains 14 residues.